This TCR beta chain was found in a study of shared clonotypes between healthy human individuals. The CDR3 spans 14 residues. Germline CDR1 reads SGHTS; CDR2 reads YDEGEE. V lost 4 bases, J lost 4 bases, and 14 bases lay in between. Libraries were prepared by immunoSEQ multiplex PCR; TCRdb keeps only in-frame clonotypes and omits some of them. The table records a few million clones, roughly nine tenths of them present only once. The genes are TRBV5-8 and TRBJ1-2, with a weak D call TRBD1 (6 bases). The sequence derives from a man younger than 35 in good health. Sequences were obtained from naive CD4+ T cells sorted from blood. The subset was: CD45RA+ positively selected. CDR3 nucleotide sequence: TGTGCCAGCAGCCCAATGGGACACGGCTATGGCTACACCTTC. Its protein product is CASSPMGHGYGYTF.